This paragraph covers one T cell receptor (beta chain) sequence. The read halts 3 residues ahead of the CDR3 end, with the missing end drawn from the germline J gene. These data are taken from a study of T cells in women clearing cervical HPV infection. Here immunoSEQ multiplex PCR was the method, and the copy in TCRdb shows in-frame clones only, minus some. The sample includes about 22,000 clones. Trimming removed 4 bases at V and 5 bases at J, with 35 bases between. Germline-derived CDR1 and CDR2 are ENHRY and SYGVKD. This CDR3 region has 21 residues. The genes are TRBV10-3 and TRBJ1-2; D may be TRBD1 (6 bases). The source material was blood buffy coat. The clonotype originates from a woman between 18 and 75 years old with a cervical HPV16 infection that either progressed to CIN3+ or cleared (not recorded which). The DNA read from the CDR3 is TGTGCCATCAGTGCCGGTCGTACTCGTGGAACGCGCACAGGGAATGGTTATGGC. Encoded protein: CAISAGRTRGTRTGNGYG. The entire CDR3 reads CAISAGRTRGTRTGNGYGYTF.